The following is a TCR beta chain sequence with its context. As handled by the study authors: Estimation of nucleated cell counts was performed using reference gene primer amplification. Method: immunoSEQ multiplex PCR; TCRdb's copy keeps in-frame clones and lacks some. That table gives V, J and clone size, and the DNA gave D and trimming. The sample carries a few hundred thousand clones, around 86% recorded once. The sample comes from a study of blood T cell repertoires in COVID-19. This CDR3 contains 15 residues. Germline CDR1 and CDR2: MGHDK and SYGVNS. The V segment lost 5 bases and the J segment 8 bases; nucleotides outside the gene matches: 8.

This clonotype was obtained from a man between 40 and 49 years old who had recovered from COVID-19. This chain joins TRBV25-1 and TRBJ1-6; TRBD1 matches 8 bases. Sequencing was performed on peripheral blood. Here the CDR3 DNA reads TGTGCCAGCAGTACGACAGGGGTTGGTGATTCACCCCTCCACTTT. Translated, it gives CASSTTGVGDSPLHF.